The 32 T cell receptor beta chains listed next were all sequenced from one sample in a study of blood T cell repertoires in COVID-19. TCRdb's table, derived via immunoSEQ multiplex PCR, lists solely in-frame clones and lacks some. The sample includes more than 300,000 clones, about 87% of them seen just once. The specimen sequenced was PBMCs or T cells enriched from blood (not recorded which). The receptor source for this set is a man in his forties in a cohort exposed to, infected with or recovered from COVID-19 (not recorded which).

A single count supports this clone. V gene TRBV27 combines with J gene TRBJ2-1; D gene uncertain. The germline CDR1 and CDR2 sequences are MNHEY and SMNVEV (reference sequence). Trimming cost V 2 bases and J 4 bases, with 6 bases left between them. The CDR3 runs 13 residues. In DNA, the CDR3 is TGTGCCAGCAGTTTAAATGAGTACAATGAGCAGTTCTTC. The encoded protein is CASSLNEYNEQFF.

This chain joins TRBV29-1 and TRBJ2-2; possibly TRBD2 for D (6 bases). This CDR3 region has 14 residues. Germline CDR1 is SQVTM and CDR2 is ANQGSEA. The V gene lost 5 bases and the J gene lost 1 base, with 11 bases spanning the gap. The CDR3 region has the DNA TGCAGCGTTACCCCGGGGGTGAACACCGGGGAGCTGTTTTTT. This encodes CSVTPGVNTGELFF.

The chain couples TRBV12-5 to TRBJ2-1; 12 bases fit TRBD2. Germline assignment: CDR1 LGHNT and CDR2 FRNRAP. V lost 1 base and J lost 4; bases outside the gene matches: 5. The CDR3 length is 17 residues. CDR3 bases: TGTGCTAGTGGTTTGGGTTCGACTAGCGGGAGTTACAATGAGCAGTTCTTC. Translating gives CASGLGSTSGSYNEQFF.

The chain links TRBV7-8 to TRBJ2-5; 8 bases are shared with TRBD1. Per germline, CDR1 SGHVS and CDR2 FQNEAQ. CDR3 length: 14 residues. V was pared by 4 bases and J by 4 bases, with 5 bases of the junction left unmatched. CDR3 DNA sequence: TGTGCCAGCAGCTCAAGACAGGGGCGAGAGACCCAGTACTTC. Residues: CASSSRQGRETQYF.

The DNA for the CDR3 is TGTGCCAGTAGATTAGGGGACAGGGGATCTTCACCCCTCCACTTT. Residues: CASRLGDRGSSPLHF. The V gene is TRBV19, the J gene TRBJ1-6; 10 bases match TRBD1. Germline-derived CDR1 and CDR2 are LNHDA and SQIVND (reference sequence). Unmatched junction bases numbered 8, after V lost 6 bases and J lost 9 bases. The CDR3 extends over 15 amino acids.

The CDR3, as DNA: TGTGCCAGCAGACCCGTTGAGGGGGGGGCCTATGGCTACACCTTC. This encodes CASRPVEGGAYGYTF. The V call is TRBV2, the J call TRBJ1-2; D might be TRBD1 (6 bases). V lost 6 bases to trimming and J lost 4 bases, with 18 bases between them. Germline-derived CDR1 and CDR2 are SNHLY and FYNNEI. The CDR3 has 15 residues. Looking up the rest from reference TRBV2 and TRBJ1-2 gives the full variable domain: EPEVTQTPSHQVTQMGQEVILRCVPISNHLYFYWYRQILGQKVEFLVSFYNNEISEKSEIFDDQFSVERPDGSNFTLKIRSTKLEDSAMYFCASRPVEGGAYGYTFGSGTRLTVV.

V usage is TRBV4-2 and J usage is TRBJ1-5; no clear D. The V and J ends lost 4 bases and 1 base respectively, with 11 bases between them. Germline loops: CDR1 LGHNA, CDR2 YNFKEQ. The CDR3 is 15 residues long. CDR3 sequence: CASSPSRFSNQPQHF. CDR3 DNA: TGTGCCAGCAGCCCCTCACGGTTCAGCAATCAGCCCCAGCATTTT.

This chain connects TRBV18 to TRBJ2-7, with TRBD2 matching over 16 bases. CDR3 length: 16 amino acids. Losses at the gene ends were 3 bases for V and 4 bases for J; bases not matched to a gene: 3. Per germline, CDR1 KGHSH and CDR2 LQKENI. The CDR3 reads CASSPPGLAGGYEQYF. The CDR3 coding sequence is TGTGCCAGCTCACCTCCGGGACTAGCGGGAGGGTACGAGCAGTACTTC.

The chain uses TRBV11-2 and TRBJ1-1, with 7 nucleotides matching TRBD1. CDR1 and CDR2 (germline): SGHAT, FQNNGV. The CDR3 consists of 14 residues. With V trimmed by 5 bases and J by 4 bases, 7 bases remained unmatched. CDR3 sequence reads: CASSPRQGFTEAFF. In DNA, the CDR3 is TGTGCCAGCAGCCCGAGACAGGGTTTCACTGAAGCTTTCTTT.

The chain carries TRBV18 and TRBJ1-1, with D tentatively TRBD1 (6 bases). The CDR3 spans 15 residues. The V end was cut by 1 base, the J end by 0 bases, with 9 bases between. Germline CDR1 is KGHSH and CDR2 is LQKENI. CDR3 residues: CASSPRSGVNTEAFF. In nucleotides, the CDR3 is TGTGCCAGCTCACCACGGTCAGGGGTGAACACTGAAGCTTTCTTT.

V gene TRBV11-2 combines with J gene TRBJ2-5; no definite D call. Germline loops: CDR1 SGHAT, CDR2 FQNNGV. This CDR3 is 14 amino acids long. V shed 4 bases and J shed 2 bases, with 11 bases lying between them. The CDR3 here is CASSSTRLQETQYF. The DNA for the CDR3 is TGTGCCAGCAGCTCGACGAGACTTCAAGAGACCCAGTACTTC.

The chain carries TRBV4-2 and TRBJ2-7; D unclear. Germline CDR1 is LGHNA and CDR2 is YNFKEQ. Trimming took off 0 bases at V and 0 bases at J, with 15 bases between the two ends. The CDR3 spans 17 residues. This chain's CDR3 is CASSQEMLASGSYEQYF. CDR3 nucleotide sequence: TGTGCCAGCAGCCAAGAGATGCTTGCCTCGGGCTCCTACGAGCAGTACTTC.

This chain joins TRBV3-1 (or the pseudogene TRBV3-2) and TRBJ2-7; TRBD1 aligns across 8 bases. Trimming cost V 3 bases and J 6 bases; bases outside gene matches: 4. Germline CDR1 and CDR2: LGHDT and YNNKEL (reference sequence). This CDR3 region has 13 residues. CDR3 amino acids: CASSQEDRGEQYF. In nucleotides, the CDR3 is TGTGCCAGCAGCCAGGAAGACAGGGGCGAGCAGTACTTC.

The CDR3 sequence: CASSDSGDIAKNIQYF. CDR3 sequence (DNA): TGTGCCAGCAGTGACTCTGGAGATATAGCCAAAAACATTCAGTACTTC. The chain links TRBV2 to TRBJ2-4, with D hard to call. Trimming took 3 bases from V and 0 from J, leaving 12 bases between them. The germline V gene has CDR1 SNHLY and CDR2 FYNNEI. CDR3 length: 16 amino acids.

The chain uses TRBV29-1 and TRBJ2-7; 11 bases match TRBD1. J was trimmed by 2 bases and V by 6 bases; bases with no gene match: 9. Germline V CDR1 and CDR2: SQVTM, ANQGSEA. The CDR3 runs to 15 residues. This CDR3 is CSVNPGQGGAYEQYF. The DNA of the CDR3 is TGCAGCGTGAACCCGGGACAGGGGGGCGCCTACGAGCAGTACTTC.

A remark on this clone: The sample contains more than one DNA sequence encoding this CDR3. The V call is TRBV5-1, the J call TRBJ1-4; 11 bases are a match to TRBD1. The length of the CDR3 is 15 residues. Germline loops: CDR1 SGHRS, CDR2 YFSETQ. V shed 4 bases, J shed 5 bases, and the junction held 4 bases outside the gene matches. The CDR3 loop reads CASSLGQGGNEKLFF. The CDR3 region has the DNA TGCGCCAGCAGCCTGGGACAGGGGGGCAATGAAAAACTGTTTTTT.

This clone was picked up a small number of times. The gene calls are TRBV19 and TRBJ1-2; a possible D gene is TRBD1 (5 bases). Trimming removed 3 bases from V and 4 bases from J, with 12 bases in between. The V gene's germline CDR1 is LNHDA and CDR2 SQIVND (reference sequence). The CDR3 is 14 residues long. CDR3 protein: CASSILSGLYGYTF. CDR3 nucleotide sequence: TGTGCCAGTAGTATTTTATCGGGACTCTATGGCTACACCTTC.

The chain employs TRBV28 and TRBJ1-2; D might be TRBD1 (5 bases). The CDR3 has 13 amino acids. Trimming pared 10 bases from V and 5 bases from J, leaving 17 bases between. Germline CDR1 is MDHEN and CDR2 is SYDVKM. Written as DNA, the CDR3 is TGTGCCACTCGGGTGACAGCCTTTTATGGCTACACCTTC. This codes for CATRVTAFYGYTF.

The chain links TRBV5-1 to TRBJ1-1; 10 nucleotides line up with TRBD1. With 2 bases clipped from V and 4 bases from J, the junction kept 11 bases outside the gene matches. Germline V gene data show CDR1 as SGHRS and CDR2 as YFSETQ. CDR3 size: 17 residues. The CDR3 spells CASSFGQGGNKVTEAFF. CDR3 nucleotides: TGCGCCAGCAGCTTCGGACAGGGGGGAAATAAGGTCACTGAAGCTTTCTTT.

The rearrangement uses TRBV18 and TRBJ1-1; 9 bases are shared with TRBD1. Germline V CDR1 and CDR2: KGHSH, LQKENI. The CDR3 has 13 amino acids. The junction had 3 bases not matched to a gene; V was cut back by 0 bases and J by 10 bases. The CDR3 nucleotides read TGTGCCAGCTCACCACCGGGACAGGGAGGAGCTTTCTTT. This codes for CASSPPGQGGAFF.

This clone was seen a handful of times. V is TRBV7-9 and J is TRBJ1-2; tentatively, D is TRBD1 (5 bases). The V end lost 1 base, the J end lost 10 bases, and 16 bases lay between the germline ends. The germline V gene encodes CDR1 SEHNR and CDR2 FQNEAQ (reference sequence). This CDR3 has 14 residues. DNA of the CDR3: TGTGCCAGCAGCTTAGGGAGGGACCGATTTCACTACACCTTC. It is translated as CASSLGRDRFHYTF.

The rearrangement uses TRBV27 and TRBJ1-2; 8 nucleotides align to TRBD1. CDR3 length: 15 residues. V dropped 3 bases and J dropped 8; count of bases not matched to a gene: 11. The germline V gene encodes CDR1 MNHEY and CDR2 SMNVEV (reference sequence). The DNA of the CDR3 is TGTGCCAGCAGTTTGGACAGGGCCCTCCGTAAGGGCTACACCTTC. Translating gives CASSLDRALRKGYTF.

This clone has a single count. V gene TRBV7-8 combines with J gene TRBJ1-6, with 7 bases lining up with TRBD1. This CDR3 contains 15 residues. J was trimmed by 7 bases and V by 6 bases; bases with no gene match: 9. Germline loops: CDR1 SGHVS, CDR2 FQNEAQ. The CDR3 DNA reads as TGTGCCAGCAGTCTACAGGGGAGGTTCAATTCACCCCTCCACTTT. Encoded protein: CASSLQGRFNSPLHF.

The chain links TRBV7-6 to TRBJ1-2; possibly TRBD1 for D (5 bases). This CDR3 comprises 14 residues. CDR1 is SGHVS, CDR2 FNYEAQ, per germline. V was pared by 0 bases and J by 8 bases, with 13 bases between. CDR3 protein: CASSLAKGAGGYTF. DNA for the CDR3: TGTGCCAGCAGCTTAGCTAAAGGGGCAGGGGGCTACACCTTC.

This clone was seen once. The rearrangement links TRBV27 to TRBJ1-4, with 11 nucleotides matching TRBD1. Germline V gives CDR1 MNHEY, CDR2 SMNVEV (reference sequence). This CDR3 contains 17 residues. Trimming at V came to 4 bases and at J to 2 bases, leaving 6 bases not matched to a gene. DNA for the CDR3: TGTGCCAGCAGTTACGGGGGACAGGGGGGGACTAATGAAAAACTGTTTTTT. As protein: CASSYGGQGGTNEKLFF.

The genes are TRBV29-1 and TRBJ1-2; D unresolved. Trimming left V 7 bases short and J 0 bases short, with 12 bases between. The germline gives CDR1 SQVTM, CDR2 ANQGSEA. CDR3 size: 13 residues. The CDR3 loop reads CSAVGRSNYGYTF. CDR3 DNA: TGCAGCGCCGTGGGCAGATCTAACTATGGCTACACCTTC.

J is TRBJ1-1 and V is TRBV27; 10 bases map to TRBD1. CDR1 is MNHEY and CDR2 is SMNVEV in the germline V gene (reference sequence). Germline trimming cut 8 bases from V and 6 bases from J; bases unmatched to any gene: 9. This CDR3 is 14 amino acids long. The CDR3 region is CASGRRDRGSEAFF. CDR3 bases: TGTGCCAGCGGGCGCAGGGACAGGGGATCTGAAGCTTTCTTT.

The chain joins TRBV5-6 to TRBJ2-7; 8 bases agree with TRBD1. This CDR3 comprises 14 residues. J gave up 1 base and V 0 bases, and 0 bases lay outside the gene matches. Germline lookup yields CDR1 SGHDT and CDR2 YYEEEE. In nucleotides, the CDR3 is TGTGCCAGCAGCTTGGACAGGGGGTCCTACGAGCAGTACTTC. Translation: CASSLDRGSYEQYF.

V usage is TRBV30 and J usage is TRBJ2-7; 10 bases align to TRBD2. Losses at the gene ends were 3 bases for V and 3 bases for J; bases not matched to a gene: 5. The CDR3 has 14 residues. Germline CDR1 and CDR2: GTSNPN and SVGIG (reference sequence). The CDR3 DNA follows: TGTGCCTGGAGAACTAGCGGGAATTACTACGAGCAGTACTTC. It is translated as CAWRTSGNYYEQYF.

V gene TRBV9 combines with J gene TRBJ2-2, with D perhaps matching TRBD2 (6 bases). The germline V gene encodes CDR1 SGDLS and CDR2 YYNGEE. V lost 7 bases, J lost 6 bases, and 10 bases lay in between. This CDR3 has 12 residues. CDR3 region: CASGGVAGELFF. The CDR3 DNA sequence: TGTGCCAGCGGAGGGGTGGCCGGGGAGCTGTTTTTT.

The chain uses TRBV5-1 and TRBJ1-4; D is perhaps TRBD1 (6 bases). V lost 0 bases and J lost 7, with 13 bases in between. CDR3 length: 15 residues. Germline V CDR1 and CDR2: SGHRS, YFSETQ. CDR3 loop: CASSLAGGRFEKLFF. CDR3 bases: TGCGCCAGCAGCTTGGCGGGGGGCCGGTTTGAAAAACTGTTTTTT.

CDR3 coding DNA: TGTGCCAGCAGCTTTGGAGGGGCAAATGGCTACACCTTC. Its translation: CASSFGGANGYTF. V usage is TRBV7-3 and J usage is TRBJ1-2, with D perhaps TRBD1 (5 bases). Germline values: CDR1 SGHTA, CDR2 FQGTGA. This CDR3 region has 13 residues. Trimming took 3 bases from V and 6 from J, leaving 11 bases between them.